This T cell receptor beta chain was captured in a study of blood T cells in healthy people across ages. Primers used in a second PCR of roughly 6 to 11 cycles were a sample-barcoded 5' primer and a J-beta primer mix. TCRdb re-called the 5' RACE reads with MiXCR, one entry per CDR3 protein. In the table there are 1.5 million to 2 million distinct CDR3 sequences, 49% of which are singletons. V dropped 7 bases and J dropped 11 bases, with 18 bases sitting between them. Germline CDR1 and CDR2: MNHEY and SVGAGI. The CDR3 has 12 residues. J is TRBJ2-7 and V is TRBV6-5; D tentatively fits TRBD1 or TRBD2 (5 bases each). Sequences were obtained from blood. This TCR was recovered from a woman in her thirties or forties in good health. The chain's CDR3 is CASKNQGTREYF. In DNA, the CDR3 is TGTGCCAGCAAAAATCAGGGCACTAGGGAGTACTTC.